This is a list of T cell receptor beta chains from one sample in a study of blood T cells in healthy people across ages. MiXCR, run by TCRdb on the 5' RACE reads, gives a single entry per CDR3 protein. The table records 920,000 or so distinct CDR3 sequences, more than 40% of them present only once. Sequenced input: blood. Receptors were obtained from a woman aged 55-75 years in good health. Each CDR3 is given without its conserved first and last residue.

len: 12; v_gene: TRBV15; j_gene: TRBJ1-1; CDR3aa: ATSGPRGMAEAL
len: 12; v_gene: TRBV7-8; j_gene: TRBJ2-1; CDR3aa: ASRGDSNPNEQF
len: 13; v_gene: TRBV24-1; j_gene: TRBJ2-1; CDR3aa: ARLAGGPVYNEQF
len: 15; v_gene: TRBV25-1; j_gene: TRBJ2-3; CDR3aa: ASSLWPTGDSTDTQY
len: 13; v_gene: TRBV20-1; j_gene: TRBJ2-3; CDR3aa: SARGDGGVTDTQY
len: 11; v_gene: TRBV7-8; j_gene: TRBJ2-1; CDR3aa: ASSLQGLNEQF
len: 16; v_gene: TRBV5-6; j_gene: TRBJ2-7; CDR3aa: AGSLEDGSYTPPSEQY
len: 14; v_gene: TRBV6-5; j_gene: TRBJ1-6; CDR3aa: ASSYSGTGTHSPLH
len: 13; v_gene: TRBV5-1; j_gene: TRBJ2-1; CDR3aa: ASSLTGDGNNEQF
len: 12; v_gene: TRBV20-1; j_gene: TRBJ2-3; CDR3aa: SARRLASTDTQY
len: 11; v_gene: TRBV27; j_gene: TRBJ1-2; CDR3aa: ASIGTGNYGYT
len: 12; v_gene: TRBV27; j_gene: TRBJ2-5; CDR3aa: ASSPSMTQETQY
len: 13; v_gene: TRBV5-5; j_gene: TRBJ1-4; CDR3aa: ASSPRQGHNEKLF
len: 11; v_gene: TRBV29-1; j_gene: TRBJ2-7; CDR3aa: SVGGGATYEQY
len: 13; v_gene: TRBV25-1; j_gene: TRBJ1-4; CDR3aa: ASSSRGRAYEKLF
len: 15; v_gene: TRBV7-6; j_gene: TRBJ2-1; CDR3aa: ASSLEVWTSSYNEQF
len: 15; v_gene: TRBV21-1; j_gene: TRBJ2-7; CDR3aa: ASSTGKGTGDSYEQY
len: 12; v_gene: TRBV6-2/TRBV6-3; j_gene: TRBJ1-5; CDR3aa: ASSYDRRNQPQH
len: 12; v_gene: TRBV12-3/TRBV12-4; j_gene: TRBJ2-7; CDR3aa: ASRGQGLHNEQY
len: 13; v_gene: TRBV7-9; j_gene: TRBJ2-6; CDR3aa: ASSPRIAGANVLT
len: 12; v_gene: TRBV12-3/TRBV12-4; j_gene: TRBJ1-2; CDR3aa: ASSRGESRYGYT
len: 14; v_gene: TRBV9; j_gene: TRBJ1-1; CDR3aa: ASSVVGGDAGTEAF
len: 13; v_gene: TRBV5-1; j_gene: TRBJ1-1; CDR3aa: ASRQTGQVGTEAF
len: 13; v_gene: TRBV11-2; j_gene: TRBJ2-7; CDR3aa: ASSLVGLTNYEQY
len: 13; v_gene: TRBV20-1; j_gene: TRBJ2-3; CDR3aa: SALRQGGSPDTQY
len: 16; v_gene: TRBV7-2; j_gene: TRBJ1-6; CDR3aa: AGSLVGTGLGYNSPLH
len: 13; v_gene: TRBV27; j_gene: .; CDR3aa: ASSFRRQGGGEQY
len: 15; v_gene: TRBV27; j_gene: TRBJ2-7; CDR3aa: ASSLPPAAGRVNEQY
len: 13; v_gene: TRBV29-1; j_gene: TRBJ2-7; CDR3aa: SAWTSGSGSYEQY
len: 13; v_gene: TRBV20-1; j_gene: TRBJ2-7; CDR3aa: SAVPYGAMGYEQY